The 14 T cell receptor beta chains in this list originate from one sample, sequenced in a study of blood T cell repertoires in COVID-19. Here immunoSEQ multiplex PCR was the method, and the copy in TCRdb shows in-frame clones only, minus some. Here the sample spans about 70,000 clones, around four fifths being singletons. The sequencing sample was made of peripheral blood. The receptors originated from a woman aged 55-70 years with acute or convalescent COVID-19.

On this clone: The same CDR3 is also encoded by other DNA sequences in this sample. The V call is TRBV5-1, the J call TRBJ1-1; 9 positions match TRBD1. Trimming at V came to 0 bases and at J to 2 bases, leaving 2 bases not matched to a gene. CDR3 length: 15 amino acids. CDR1 and CDR2 from the germline V gene are SGHRS and YFSETQ. The CDR3 loop reads CASSLDRGQNTEAFF. CDR3 nucleotide sequence: TGCGCCAGCAGCTTGGACAGGGGGCAAAACACTGAAGCTTTCTTT.

The chain is built from TRBV2 and TRBJ1-6, with TRBD1 matching 7 bases. The J segment lost 9 bases and the V segment lost 3 bases, leaving 8 bases of the junction unmatched. The CDR3 has 15 amino acids. Looked up from germline, CDR1 is SNHLY and CDR2 is FYNNEI. The CDR3 nucleotides read TGTGCCAGCAGTGATTATTCACAGGGGAGTTCACCCCTCCACTTT. Translated: CASSDYSQGSSPLHF. Combining the CDR3 with reference TRBV2 and TRBJ1-6 gives the whole variable domain EPEVTQTPSHQVTQMGQEVILRCVPISNHLYFYWYRQILGQKVEFLVSFYNNEISEKSEIFDDQFSVERPDGSNFTLKIRSTKLEDSAMYFCASSDYSQGSSPLHFGNGTRLTVT.

V and J are TRBV3-1 (or the pseudogene TRBV3-2) and TRBJ1-2; 9 bases line up with TRBD1. There are 14 residues in the CDR3. CDR1 LGHDT and CDR2 YNNKEL come from the germline V gene (reference sequence). Germline trimming cut 4 bases from V and 4 bases from J; bases unmatched to any gene: 4. CDR3 amino acids: CASSLGQGSYGYTF. The DNA for the CDR3 is TGTGCCAGCAGCCTCGGACAGGGGAGCTATGGCTACACCTTC.

The chain uses TRBV18 and TRBJ1-3; weak D call: TRBD1 (6 bases). V was cut by 6 bases and J by 0 bases, with 15 bases left in between. Germline assignment: CDR1 KGHSH and CDR2 LQKENI. The CDR3 is 16 amino acids. The CDR3 nucleotides are TGTGCCAGCTCGGAGGATACAGGGTCCTCTGGAAACACCATATATTTT. Protein: CASSEDTGSSGNTIYF.

V and J are TRBV9 and TRBJ2-3; weak D call: TRBD1 (5 bases). The germline V and J ends were trimmed by 3 bases and 2 bases, with 13 bases remaining between them. The CDR3 consists of 15 residues. Germline loops: CDR1 SGDLS, CDR2 YYNGEE. In DNA form, the CDR3 reads TGTGCCAGCAGCGAAACAGGAGTCCCCACAGATACGCAGTATTTT. Its protein product is CASSETGVPTDTQYF.

V is TRBV18 and J is TRBJ2-7; D is unclear. CDR3 size: 17 residues. Germline V lookup: CDR1 KGHSH, CDR2 LQKENI. V shed 3 bases and J shed 0 bases, with 18 bases lying between them. The CDR3 region is CASSPRLVSRSSYEQYF. The CDR3 bases are TGTGCCAGCTCACCCAGGTTAGTTAGTAGAAGCTCCTACGAGCAGTACTTC.

This chain links TRBV19 with TRBJ1-1; D is possibly TRBD1 (6 bases). The germline V gene has CDR1 LNHDA and CDR2 SQIVND (reference sequence). The CDR3 has 13 residues. Deletions cut 9 bases from V and 5 bases from J, with 16 bases between. The CDR3 nucleotides are TGTGCCAGCGGAACAGGGAAGAGTACTGAAGCTTTCTTT. It yields the protein CASGTGKSTEAFF. The whole variable domain, remainder taken from reference TRBV19 and TRBJ1-1, is DGGITQSPKYLFRKEGQNVTLSCEQNLNHDAMYWYRQDPGQGLRLIYYSQIVNDFQKGDIAEGYSVSREKKESFPLTVTSAQKNPTAFYLCASGTGKSTEAFFGQGTRLTVV.

This chain uses TRBV18 with TRBJ2-7; 7 nucleotides align to TRBD1. The germline V gene encodes CDR1 KGHSH and CDR2 LQKENI. Unmatched junction bases numbered 7, after V lost 4 bases and J lost 4 bases. CDR3 length: 14 amino acids. For the CDR3, the DNA is TGTGCCAGCTCACTGGGGACAGCAGTATACGAGCAGTACTTC. Amino acids: CASSLGTAVYEQYF.

The rearrangement joins TRBV6-6 to TRBJ1-5; possibly TRBD1 for D (6 bases). This CDR3 is built from 12 residues. The V gene's germline CDR1 is MNHNY and CDR2 SVGAGI (reference sequence). The CDR3 sequence: CGTRGGFQPQHF. The CDR3 DNA reads as TGTGGCACCAGAGGGGGATTTCAGCCCCAGCATTTT.

The rearrangement joins TRBV7-8 to TRBJ1-5, with a tentative D call TRBD1 (5 bases). The CDR3 totals 15 residues. The ends were cut back, 4 bases at V and 1 base at J, with 11 bases in the middle. The germline V gene encodes CDR1 SGHVS and CDR2 FQNEAQ. CDR3 in DNA: TGTGCCAGCAGCTCGGGGGTAGCAAGCAATCAGCCCCAGCATTTT. Amino acid sequence: CASSSGVASNQPQHF.

The chain uses TRBV4-1 and TRBJ1-1, with D perhaps TRBD1 (6 bases). Germline V gene data show CDR1 as MGHRA and CDR2 as YSYEKL. This CDR3 comprises 14 residues. V gave up 4 bases and J gave up 10 bases, with 19 bases separating them. This CDR3 reads CASSLDRPREGAFF. DNA for the CDR3: TGCGCCAGCAGCCTAGACAGGCCGCGGGAAGGAGCTTTCTTT.

The chain couples TRBV7-9 to TRBJ2-7; TRBD1 matches at 8 bases. Looked up from germline, CDR1 is SEHNR and CDR2 is FQNEAQ (reference sequence). Trimming at V came to 5 bases and at J to 3 bases, leaving 9 bases not matched to a gene. The length of the CDR3 is 15 residues. DNA of the CDR3: TGTGCCAGCAGCCAGGCAGGCGGACAGGGCTACGAGCAGTACTTC. Its protein is CASSQAGGQGYEQYF.

The chain combines TRBV4-2 with TRBJ1-2; the match to TRBD1 covers 7 bases. The junction had 4 bases not matched to a gene; V was cut back by 4 bases and J by 8 bases. Germline CDR1 and CDR2: LGHNA and YNFKEQ. CDR3 size: 12 residues. The CDR3 DNA is TGTGCCAGCAGCCTGGGACAGCAAGGCTACACCTTC. This codes for CASSLGQQGYTF.

The J gene is TRBJ2-4, the V gene TRBV19, with D unclear. The CDR3 contains 15 residues. Germline lookup yields CDR1 LNHDA and CDR2 SQIVND (reference sequence). The V end lost 1 base, the J end lost 3 bases, and 10 bases lay between the germline ends. CDR3 amino acids: CASSIGGYGKNIQYF. The CDR3 DNA sequence: TGTGCCAGTAGTATAGGAGGTTACGGCAAAAACATTCAGTACTTC.